The 4 T cell receptor beta chains below come from one sample, sequenced in a study of shared clonotypes between healthy human individuals (dated by TCRdb to the early 2020s). The library relied on the immunoSEQ multiplex PCR assay. The immuneACCESS repertoire file appears here via TCRdb, limited to in-frame rearrangements. These files lack a portion of the clones; in checked studies, under half of the deficit traces to unresolved V genes, and the cause of the others is not known. This sample holds about 580,000 clones; about 98% were observed only once. The ten largest clones add up to approximately 0.33% of the sample. For the CD8 naive samples, CD45RO-negative cells were positively selected for CCR7, yielding a CD45RA+CCR7+ population from which TemRA cells were excluded. Sequencing was carried out using naive CD8+ T cells sorted from blood. The sample's cell subset or site, from its label and the paper: CD45RA+CCR7+. The receptors derive from a man aged 25-40 years in good health.

V is TRBV29-1 and J is TRBJ2-1, with 9 nucleotides matching TRBD2. Germline lookup yields CDR1 SQVTM and CDR2 ANQGSEA. After removal of 6 bases from V and 6 bases from J, the junction contained 9 bases not matched to a gene. The CDR3 length is 14 residues. The CDR3 reads CSVARSGRFNEQFF. For the CDR3, the DNA is TGCAGCGTCGCGAGGAGCGGGAGGTTCAATGAGCAGTTCTTC.

V usage is TRBV6-5 and J usage is TRBJ2-5; 7 nucleotides match TRBD1. CDR1 and CDR2 (germline): MNHEY, SVGAGI. The ends lost 4 bases at V and 5 bases at J; junction bases unmatched: 7. The CDR3 totals 14 residues. CDR3 sequence (DNA): TGTGCCAGCAGTTCAGGGGGACCCAGGGAGACCCAGTACTTC. This encodes CASSSGGPRETQYF.

This CDR3 reads CASSVDTGGPIRVDEQFF. CDR3 DNA sequence: TGTGCCAGCAGCGTAGATACGGGAGGGCCGATCAGGGTAGATGAGCAGTTCTTC. The chain joins TRBV9 to TRBJ2-1; 8 nucleotides agree with TRBD2. CDR3 length: 18 amino acids. Per germline, CDR1 SGDLS and CDR2 YYNGEE. With 0 bases clipped from V and 8 bases from J, the junction kept 16 bases outside the gene matches.

The chain has TRBV23-1 and TRBJ2-5; 7 bases are shared with TRBD1. TRBV23-1 is an ORF; its function is uncertain. With 0 bases clipped from V and 5 bases from J, the junction kept 12 bases outside the gene matches. The CDR3 spans 17 residues. CDR3 protein: CASSQSPKTGSWETQYF. CDR3 DNA: TGCGCCAGCAGTCAATCCCCCAAGACAGGGTCGTGGGAGACCCAGTACTTC.